This T cell receptor (beta chain) emerged from a study of blood T cells in healthy people across ages. Study findings and constraints: Expanded clonotype changes were possibly confounded by unknown donor CMV status.

The CDR3 runs to 15 residues. V lost 5 bases, J lost 7 bases, and 21 bases lay in between. CDR1 MDHEN and CDR2 SYDVKM come from the germline V gene. Note on this clonotype: Its target is unknown.

The use of a sample-barcoded 5' primer and a J-beta primer mix characterized a second PCR of about 6 to 11 cycles. Tags on each cDNA molecule came from a template-switch adaptor with 12 random nucleotides. TCRdb passed the 5' RACE reads through MiXCR, listing each CDR3 protein once. This table holds over a million distinct CDR3 sequences, approximately 25% found once. These data were also filed under a second study, of T cells of mothers and their children. From that second work: Three healthy Caucasian mothers and their six children were the donors. For related and unrelated pairs alike, thymic selection shapes TCR recombination output similarly.

Sequences were obtained from blood. This receptor was taken from a girl aged 2-10 years in good health. The gene calls are TRBV28 and TRBJ2-7, with a possible D match to TRBD1 (7 bases). CDR3 DNA sequence: TGTGCCAGCAGTCTACAGGGGACTGGCAGGGGTGAGCAGTACTTC. Its translation: CASSLQGTGRGEQYF. The full variable domain, its missing parts supplied by reference TRBV28 and TRBJ2-7, is DVKVTQSSRYLVKRTGEKVFLECVQDMDHENMFWYRQDPGLGLRLIYFSYDVKMKEKGDIPEGYSVSREKKERFSLILESASTNQTSMYLCASSLQGTGRGEQYFGPGTRLTVT.